The 7 T cell receptor beta chains given below trace back to one sample, sequenced in a study of CXCR3-negative and CXCR3-positive naive CD8 T cells. Libraries of TRB cDNA were made by 5' RACE and carried UMIs. TCRdb reworked the 5' RACE reads into one entry per CDR3 protein, no DNA. This table lists about 38,000 distinct CDR3 sequences. Specimen: memory CD8+ T cells from blood. The receptors here all came from a human donor in good health. Some clones in this sample may be carry-over from other donors' samples.

V and J are TRBV20-1 and TRBJ2-1; there is no DNA to check the TCRdb D call of TRBD2. The CDR3 runs 15 residues. Germline-derived CDR1 and CDR2 are DFQATT and SNEGSKA (reference sequence). The CDR3 here is CSARDRGLAGNEQFF.

This chain links TRBV7-9 with TRBJ1-2. This CDR3 is 12 amino acids long. Germline V lookup: CDR1 SEHNR, CDR2 FQNEAQ (reference sequence). The CDR3 loop reads CASSQENYGYTF.

The chain is built from TRBV4-1 and TRBJ2-1; with no DNA, the TCRdb D assignment of TRBD2 cannot be verified. CDR1 and CDR2 from the germline V gene are MGHRA and YSYEKL. The CDR3 spans 18 residues. CDR3 residues: CASSQDYPVGLAFVEQFF.

The rearrangement uses TRBV7-8 and TRBJ2-1; there is no DNA to check the TCRdb D call of TRBD1. Germline CDR1 SGHVS, CDR2 FQNEAQ. This CDR3 region has 15 residues. CDR3: CASRDRGGSYNEQFF.

The chain links TRBV12-3 or TRBV12-4 to TRBJ2-2; no DNA is available, so the TRBD2 call from TCRdb remains unchecked. This CDR3 has 15 residues. CDR3 sequence: CASSFSSTGTGELFF.

The rearrangement joins TRBV12-3 or TRBV12-4 to TRBJ1-1; TCRdb outputs TRBD1, but without DNA this stays unchecked. CDR3 length equals 16 residues. The CDR3 sequence is CASSLKIRTGVTEAFF.

The rearrangement joins TRBV29-1 to TRBJ2-7. Germline V gene data show CDR1 as SQVTM and CDR2 as ANQGSEA. This CDR3 has 13 amino acids. The CDR3 spells CSVELQLTYEQYF.